This TCR beta chain was retrieved from a study of identical twins. Study results and caveats: Twins' excess sharing was less marked for out-of-frame beta sequences. For zero-insertion analyses, partial confounding could come from invariant MAIT and iNKT cells.

This clonotype was counted only a few times. The antigen remains undetermined. This CDR3 region has 13 residues. V lost 3 bases and J lost 5, with 12 bases in between. The germline V gene encodes CDR1 SGHRS and CDR2 YFSETQ. TCRdb called the 5' RACE reads again in MiXCR, with one record for every CDR3 protein. The sample contains about 520,000 distinct CDR3 sequences, about 20% of which appear only once. Another study also made use of these data, one on T cells expressing NK-cell markers. From that report: Obtained from sorted CD3+CD56+NKG2C+, CD3+CD56+NKG2C- and CD3+CD56-NKG2C+ T cells were the TCR beta repertoires. The study found these clonotypes also leading the CD3+CD56-NKG2C+ fraction in a few donors.

V usage is TRBV5-1 and J usage is TRBJ2-7, with TRBD1 as a possible D gene (6 bases). The TCR sequence derives from a woman between 18 and 29 years old in good health. The sample consisted of CD4+ T cells sorted from blood. CDR3 in DNA: TGCGCCAGCAGCTCGCAGGGGCAGCACGAGCAGTACTTC. Translating gives CASSSQGQHEQYF.